The TCR beta chain under discussion was sequenced for a study of CD8 T cells in ankylosing spondylitis. J gave up 4 bases and V 0 bases, and 8 bases lay outside the gene matches. Germline V lookup: CDR1 DFQATT, CDR2 SNEGSKA (reference sequence). CDR3 length: 16 amino acids. MiXCR, run by TCRdb on the 5' RACE reads, gives a single entry per CDR3 protein. Of 750,000 to 850,000 distinct CDR3 sequences in the sample, approximately 10% were seen once. This clonotype was seen a few times. Its antigen is unknown. Study-wide findings and caveats: What seemed typical of ankylosing spondylitis blood was a TCR beta motif built from roughly eight highly homologous variants.

V usage is TRBV20-1 and J usage is TRBJ2-3; 9 bases agree with TRBD2. The receptor's source is a male donor with ankylosing spondylitis. Sequenced: blood, either unsorted or a sorted T cell fraction (not recorded which). CDR3 sequence: CSARDLASGTADTQYF. For the CDR3, the DNA is TGCAGTGCTAGAGATCTGGCTAGCGGGACCGCAGATACGCAGTATTTT.